Sequencing of this TCR beta chain was carried out in a study of cytomegalovirus exposure and HLA in healthy donors. Study observations and caveats: Among immune exposure information, only CMV serostatus was available. It was reported that TCR beta sequences correctly inferred the HLA-A and HLA-B alleles for most subjects.

PCR involved 60 Vbeta and 13 Jbeta primers. Libraries were prepared by immunoSEQ multiplex PCR; TCRdb keeps only in-frame clonotypes and omits some of them. Here the sample spans roughly 200,000 clones, 78% being singletons. As for this clone: The antigen remains undetermined.

Germline-derived CDR1 and CDR2 are MNHEY and SMNVEV (reference sequence). The V end lost 4 bases, the J end lost 2 bases, and 8 bases lay between the germline ends. The CDR3 consists of 13 residues. This TCR came from a female donor in good health and CMV-seronegative. What was sequenced was PBMCs. The chain couples TRBV27 to TRBJ1-1, with D uncertain. The CDR3 spells CASSSLANTEAFF. The CDR3 DNA is TGTGCCAGCAGTTCCCTGGCAAACACTGAAGCTTTCTTT.